The rows below give T cell receptor beta chains drawn from one sample of a study of identical twins. TCRdb redid the calling of the 5' RACE reads with MiXCR, one entry per CDR3 protein. The sample carries about 700,000 distinct CDR3 sequences, around 8.3% recorded once. The same sample was also used in a study of yellow fever vaccine responses in identical twins.

The sample taken for sequencing was PBMCs. The receptors derive from a woman under 30 in good health. Each CDR3 is given with its conserved first and last residue. Each record gives: D gene, J gene, V gene, clone size, CDR3 DNA, CDR3 protein. A D gene is named only where the DNA matches it firmly. Some rows mark clone size as missing; the rest say once, few, many or name a class of expanded clone.

d_call: NA; j_call: TRBJ1-6; v_call: TRBV5-1; clone_size: many; cdr3_nt: TGCGCCAGCAGCTTGAACAGGGCGGGTTCACCCCTCCACTTT; cdr3_aa: CASSLNRAGSPLHF
d_call: TRBD2; j_call: TRBJ2-1; v_call: TRBV12-3/TRBV12-4; clone_size: few; cdr3_nt: TGTGCCAGCAGTCTCATGGGACTAGCGGGGGCCTCCTCCTACAATGAGCAGTTCTTC; cdr3_aa: CASSLMGLAGASSYNEQFF
d_call: NA; j_call: TRBJ2-1; v_call: TRBV28; clone_size: NA; cdr3_nt: TGTGCCAGCAGTTTAGTCCGGGCCGCTGAGCAGTTCTTC; cdr3_aa: CASSLVRAAEQFF
d_call: TRBD1; j_call: TRBJ2-2; v_call: TRBV10-1; clone_size: few; cdr3_nt: TGCGCCAGCAGTGATACAGGGGAGGAGCTGTTTTTT; cdr3_aa: CASSDTGEELFF
d_call: NA; j_call: TRBJ2-7; v_call: TRBV12-3/TRBV12-4; clone_size: NA; cdr3_nt: TGTGCCAGCAGTCGCAGGGGGGCCCTCAGCGATAGCTCCTACGAGCAGTACTTC; cdr3_aa: CASSRRGALSDSSYEQYF
d_call: NA; j_call: TRBJ2-3; v_call: TRBV6-5; clone_size: many; cdr3_nt: TGTGCCAGCAGTTACCGGTACGGGATAAATACGCAGTATTTT; cdr3_aa: CASSYRYGINTQYF
d_call: NA; j_call: TRBJ2-3; v_call: TRBV6-2/TRBV6-3; clone_size: few; cdr3_nt: TGTGCCAGCAGTGATCGGGACAACACAGATACGCAGTATTTT; cdr3_aa: CASSDRDNTDTQYF
d_call: NA; j_call: TRBJ1-6; v_call: TRBV28; clone_size: few; cdr3_nt: TGTGCCAGCACTCCTAGGGGGACCCCCAATTCACCCCTCCACTTT; cdr3_aa: CASTPRGTPNSPLHF
d_call: TRBD1; j_call: TRBJ1-6; v_call: TRBV7-6; clone_size: NA; cdr3_nt: TGTGCCAGCAGCTTAGGACAGGGATGGTCACCCCTCCACTTT; cdr3_aa: CASSLGQGWSPLHF
d_call: TRBD2; j_call: TRBJ2-7; v_call: TRBV20-1; clone_size: few; cdr3_nt: TGCAGTGCTTGGACTAGCGGGGGTCTCTACGAGCAGTACTTC; cdr3_aa: CSAWTSGGLYEQYF
d_call: NA; j_call: TRBJ2-2; v_call: TRBV20-1; clone_size: many; cdr3_nt: TGCAGTGCTAGAGATCTAGGGGGGCAAACCGGGGAGCTGTTTTTT; cdr3_aa: CSARDLGGQTGELFF
d_call: NA; j_call: TRBJ1-6; v_call: TRBV25-1; clone_size: few; cdr3_nt: TGTGCCAGCAGTGAATTGGGAGCCGATAATTCACCCCTCCACTTT; cdr3_aa: CASSELGADNSPLHF
d_call: NA; j_call: TRBJ2-7; v_call: TRBV28; clone_size: few; cdr3_nt: TGTGCCAGCAACCCCTTAGGTGTCTACGAGCAGTACTTC; cdr3_aa: CASNPLGVYEQYF
d_call: TRBD1; j_call: TRBJ2-2; v_call: TRBV7-8; clone_size: many; cdr3_nt: TGTGCCAGCAGCGACGGACAGGGAAGCACCGGGGAGCTGTTTTTT; cdr3_aa: CASSDGQGSTGELFF
d_call: NA; j_call: TRBJ1-2; v_call: TRBV4-1; clone_size: few; cdr3_nt: TGCGCCAGCAGCCAAGAGGAGGGATCGAACTATGGCTACACCTTC; cdr3_aa: CASSQEEGSNYGYTF
d_call: NA; j_call: TRBJ2-6; v_call: TRBV5-1; clone_size: NA; cdr3_nt: TGCGCCAGCAGCCCGGGACGGGGGCTTGGGGCCAACGTCCTGACTTTC; cdr3_aa: CASSPGRGLGANVLTF
d_call: TRBD1; j_call: TRBJ2-7; v_call: TRBV29-1; clone_size: many; cdr3_nt: TGCAGCGTTGAGGGGACAGGGGCCGAGCAGTACTTC; cdr3_aa: CSVEGTGAEQYF
d_call: TRBD1; j_call: TRBJ2-7; v_call: TRBV6-1; clone_size: few; cdr3_nt: TGTGCCAGCAGTGAAGCCTTAACCGGGACAGGACGGGGGGAGCAGTACTTC; cdr3_aa: CASSEALTGTGRGEQYF
d_call: NA; j_call: TRBJ2-1; v_call: TRBV27; clone_size: NA; cdr3_nt: TGTGCCAGCAGGGAACGGGGTCTGTCCTACAATGAGCAGTTCTTC; cdr3_aa: CASRERGLSYNEQFF
d_call: NA; j_call: TRBJ1-5; v_call: TRBV7-9; clone_size: many; cdr3_nt: TGTGCCAGCAGTTCCCAGGGGAGCAATCAGCCCCAGCATTTT; cdr3_aa: CASSSQGSNQPQHF
d_call: NA; j_call: TRBJ1-5; v_call: TRBV12-3/TRBV12-4; clone_size: many; cdr3_nt: TGTGCCAGCTCAAATCGGGGGCCCCAGCATTTT; cdr3_aa: CASSNRGPQHF
d_call: TRBD2; j_call: TRBJ2-1; v_call: TRBV11-2; clone_size: NA; cdr3_nt: TGTGCCAGCAGCCTGCGGGGACTAGCGGGACCCTTGGGGGATGAGCAGTTCTTC; cdr3_aa: CASSLRGLAGPLGDEQFF
d_call: NA; j_call: TRBJ2-2; v_call: TRBV4-2; clone_size: NA; cdr3_nt: TGTGCCAGCAGCCTTTTAGAGGGGAGGCGGGCCGGGGAGCTGTTTTTT; cdr3_aa: CASSLLEGRRAGELFF
d_call: NA; j_call: TRBJ2-3; v_call: TRBV2; clone_size: NA; cdr3_nt: TGTGCCAGCAGCGTAAAACGTGTGGTAGATACGCAGTATTTT; cdr3_aa: CASSVKRVVDTQYF
d_call: NA; j_call: TRBJ1-1; v_call: TRBV5-5; clone_size: few; cdr3_nt: TGTGCCAGCAGCTTGACCCCAGGGGATCTAATGAACACTGAAGCTTTCTTT; cdr3_aa: CASSLTPGDLMNTEAFF
d_call: TRBD1; j_call: TRBJ2-5; v_call: TRBV5-1; clone_size: NA; cdr3_nt: TGCGCCAGCAGCTCACAGGGGGGTTCGGCGGAGACCCAGTACTTC; cdr3_aa: CASSSQGGSAETQYF
d_call: NA; j_call: TRBJ2-2; v_call: TRBV9; clone_size: many; cdr3_nt: TGTGCCAGCAGCGTGGGACATACGAACACCGGGGAGCTGTTTTTT; cdr3_aa: CASSVGHTNTGELFF
d_call: TRBD2; j_call: TRBJ2-5; v_call: TRBV12-3/TRBV12-4; clone_size: many; cdr3_nt: TGTGCCAGCAGCTGGAACCCGGGACTAGCGTACCAGACCCAGTACTTC; cdr3_aa: CASSWNPGLAYQTQYF
d_call: TRBD2; j_call: TRBJ2-5; v_call: TRBV3-1; clone_size: NA; cdr3_nt: TGTGCCTCCTGCCAAGATAGCGGGTTCGGAGGGACCCAGTACTTC; cdr3_aa: CASCQDSGFGGTQYF
d_call: NA; j_call: TRBJ2-7; v_call: TRBV28; clone_size: few; cdr3_nt: TGTGCCAGCAGTTTATCGGGACGGTACGAGCAGTACTTC; cdr3_aa: CASSLSGRYEQYF
d_call: NA; j_call: TRBJ2-2; v_call: TRBV24-1; clone_size: many; cdr3_nt: TGTGCCACCAGTGATACCCAGAGGCGTACTGGGGAGCTGTTTTTT; cdr3_aa: CATSDTQRRTGELFF
d_call: TRBD2; j_call: TRBJ2-7; v_call: TRBV4-2; clone_size: many; cdr3_nt: TGTGCCAGCAGCCAAGGGGGACTAGCGGGAGGCTACGAGCAGTACTTC; cdr3_aa: CASSQGGLAGGYEQYF
d_call: TRBD2; j_call: TRBJ2-5; v_call: TRBV20-1; clone_size: many; cdr3_nt: TGCAGTGCTTGGACTAGCGGGGGGGCCTTGCAAGAGACCCAGTACTTC; cdr3_aa: CSAWTSGGALQETQYF
d_call: NA; j_call: TRBJ2-7; v_call: TRBV2; clone_size: NA; cdr3_nt: TGTGCCAGCAGTCGGCAGGGCGGTGCCTACGAGCAGTACTTC; cdr3_aa: CASSRQGGAYEQYF
d_call: NA; j_call: TRBJ2-1; v_call: TRBV3-1; clone_size: few; cdr3_nt: TGTGCCAGCAGCCAAGGGAGCGGATGGCAGTTCTTC; cdr3_aa: CASSQGSGWQFF
d_call: NA; j_call: TRBJ2-2; v_call: TRBV20-1; clone_size: NA; cdr3_nt: TGCAGTGCTACAACCGGGCCCACGGGGGGGGAGCTGTTTTTT; cdr3_aa: CSATTGPTGGELFF
d_call: TRBD2; j_call: TRBJ2-7; v_call: TRBV5-1; clone_size: NA; cdr3_nt: TGCGCCAGCAGCTTGGTTGGAGCGGGAGGTCCCATCGAGCAGTACTTC; cdr3_aa: CASSLVGAGGPIEQYF
d_call: TRBD2; j_call: TRBJ2-3; v_call: TRBV3-1; clone_size: NA; cdr3_nt: TGTGCCAGCAGCCTTACCGTAGCGGGGGCCCTCACAGATACGCAGTATTTT; cdr3_aa: CASSLTVAGALTDTQYF
d_call: TRBD2; j_call: TRBJ2-5; v_call: TRBV11-2; clone_size: many; cdr3_nt: TGTGCCAGCAGCCCCCCTTGGGGACTAGCGGGAGAGGGGTCAAAAGAGACCCAGTACTTC; cdr3_aa: CASSPPWGLAGEGSKETQYF
d_call: NA; j_call: TRBJ1-1; v_call: TRBV10-3; clone_size: many; cdr3_nt: TGTGCCATCAGTACAGGGTTGAACACTGAAGCTTTCTTT; cdr3_aa: CAISTGLNTEAFF
d_call: TRBD1; j_call: TRBJ2-2; v_call: TRBV12-3/TRBV12-4; clone_size: many; cdr3_nt: TGTGCCAGCAGTTTAAGACAGGGGTACACCGGGGAGCTGTTTTTT; cdr3_aa: CASSLRQGYTGELFF
d_call: NA; j_call: TRBJ2-7; v_call: TRBV4-1; clone_size: many; cdr3_nt: TGCGCCAGCAGCCAAGAAGCTAGCCGGAGCTCCTACGAGCAGTACTTC; cdr3_aa: CASSQEASRSSYEQYF
d_call: NA; j_call: TRBJ2-1; v_call: TRBV11-2; clone_size: many; cdr3_nt: TGTGCCAGCAGCCTGGCCGGCAAGCAGTTCTTC; cdr3_aa: CASSLAGKQFF
d_call: NA; j_call: TRBJ2-3; v_call: TRBV6-2/TRBV6-3; clone_size: few; cdr3_nt: TGTGCCAGCGGGGAAGGCACAGATACGCAGTATTTT; cdr3_aa: CASGEGTDTQYF
d_call: TRBD1; j_call: TRBJ2-7; v_call: TRBV27; clone_size: NA; cdr3_nt: TGTGCCAGCAGCTACCGGACAGGGTTGTACGAGCAGTACTTC; cdr3_aa: CASSYRTGLYEQYF
d_call: NA; j_call: TRBJ2-1; v_call: TRBV12-3/TRBV12-4; clone_size: NA; cdr3_nt: TGTGCCAGCCTGGGGGGAGTCAACAATGAGCAGTTCTTC; cdr3_aa: CASLGGVNNEQFF
d_call: TRBD2; j_call: TRBJ2-5; v_call: TRBV5-1; clone_size: few; cdr3_nt: TGCGCCAGCAGCACCGGACTAGCAGTCCAAGAGACCCAGTACTTC; cdr3_aa: CASSTGLAVQETQYF
d_call: NA; j_call: TRBJ2-5; v_call: TRBV4-2; clone_size: few; cdr3_nt: TGTGCCAGCAGCCAGGGCCCTAGGACAAGAGGCTCGGTCGGATCCTCCCAAGAGACCCAGTACTTC; cdr3_aa: CASSQGPRTRGSVGSSQETQYF
d_call: NA; j_call: TRBJ2-7; v_call: TRBV27; clone_size: many; cdr3_nt: TGTGCCAGCAGTTTCTCGAGGACCGCGGACGAGCAGTACTTC; cdr3_aa: CASSFSRTADEQYF
d_call: TRBD1; j_call: TRBJ2-7; v_call: TRBV7-9; clone_size: NA; cdr3_nt: TGTGCCAGCAGCCACAGGGGGCACTACGAGCAGTACTTC; cdr3_aa: CASSHRGHYEQYF